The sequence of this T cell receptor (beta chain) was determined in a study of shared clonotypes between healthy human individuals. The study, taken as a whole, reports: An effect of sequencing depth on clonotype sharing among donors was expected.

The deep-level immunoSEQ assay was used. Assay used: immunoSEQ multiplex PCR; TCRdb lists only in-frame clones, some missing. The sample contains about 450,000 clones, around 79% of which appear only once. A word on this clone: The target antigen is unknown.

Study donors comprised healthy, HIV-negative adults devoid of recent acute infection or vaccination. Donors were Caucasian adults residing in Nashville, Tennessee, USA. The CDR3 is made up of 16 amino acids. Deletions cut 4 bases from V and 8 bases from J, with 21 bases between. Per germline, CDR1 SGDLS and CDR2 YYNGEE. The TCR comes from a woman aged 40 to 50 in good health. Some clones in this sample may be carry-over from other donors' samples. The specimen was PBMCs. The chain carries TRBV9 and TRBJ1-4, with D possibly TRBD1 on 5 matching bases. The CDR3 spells CASSPIPGPMGEKLFF. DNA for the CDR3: TGTGCCAGCAGCCCAATTCCGGGACCCATGGGCGAAAAACTGTTTTTT.